One TCR beta chain is described in this entry. Antigen: not known. The CDR3 runs 14 residues. Deletions cut 7 bases from V and 10 bases from J, with 22 bases between. The germline CDR1 and CDR2 sequences are SGHAT and FQNNGV. The data derive from a study of memory CD4+ T cells and cytomegalovirus serostatus. Study as a whole: This sample comes from healthy Belgian adults, 9 CMV seropositive, 24 seronegative. Study-level points and caveats: Repertoires predicted CMV serostatus with median bootstrapped AUC of about 0.95.

The sort gate was single viable CD3+CD4+CD8-CD45RO+ cells for memory CD4+ T cells. Serostatus was set by detecting CMV pp150, pp28, p38, p52 IgG. Positive selection with CD4 microbeads enriched total CD4+ T cells. TCRdb's table, derived via immunoSEQ multiplex PCR, lists solely in-frame clones and lacks some. The sample has 65,000 to 95,000 clones, approximately 80% seen once; the top ten hold nearly 0.8%. The chain recombines TRBV11-2 with TRBJ1-2; D possibly corresponds to TRBD1 (6 bases). The receptor comes from an adult in good health and CMV-seronegative. The sample taken for sequencing was memory CD4+ T cells from blood. CDR3 sequence: CASNTVRGGNNYTF. In nucleotides, the CDR3 is TGTGCCAGCAACACTGTGAGGGGGGGAAATAACTACACCTTC.